The T cell receptor beta chain under discussion was sequenced for a study of blood T cell repertoires in COVID-19. Study overall: Acute and convalescent COVID-19 specimens originated in the United States, Italy and Spain. Nucleic acid was either cDNA or gDNA, and it came from T cells, B-cell-depleted T cells, or PBMCs.

The CDR3 covers 15 residues. Germline assignment: CDR1 MNHNY and CDR2 SVGAGI (reference sequence). V lost 5 bases, J lost 7 bases, and 17 bases lay in between. In the original processing: By means of reference gene primer amplification, nucleated cell counts were estimated. Method: immunoSEQ multiplex PCR; TCRdb's copy keeps in-frame clones and lacks some. For V, J and clone size, that table is used; D and trimming come from the DNA. The repertoire holds 80,000 to 100,000 clones, with about 89% as singletons. Sequenced sample: peripheral blood. This receptor was identified in a human donor with active COVID-19. The donor label of this sample is uncertain. This chain connects TRBV6-6 to TRBJ1-4; possibly TRBD1 for D (6 bases). DNA of the CDR3: TGTGCCAGCAGTCGCCCTCGACAGGATTCTGAAAAACTGTTTTTT. Protein product: CASSRPRQDSEKLFF.